These T cell receptor beta chains were read from a single sample in a study of T cells after yellow fever vaccination. TCRdb reanalysed the 5' RACE reads using MiXCR and keeps one entry per CDR3 protein. The repertoire has 55,000 or so distinct CDR3 sequences, less than 8% of them found once; the top ten carry 20% to 25%. Sequencing used CD8+ T cells not binding an NS4B(214-222) dextramer, sorted from PBMCs, obtained roughly 46 days after the first yellow fever vaccination. Receptors were obtained from a man younger than 35 who received the YFV17D yellow fever vaccine. Both conserved end residues are part of each CDR3. Fields, in order: J gene, clone size, V gene, D gene, CDR3 protein, CDR3 DNA. D genes are given only for firm matches. Some rows mark clone size as missing; the rest say once, few, many or name a class of expanded clone.

J: TRBJ2-1; size: few; V: TRBV6-4; D: TRBD1; CDR3: CASSRSGQANDEQFF; DNA: TGTGCCAGCAGTCGCTCGGGACAGGCAAACGATGAGCAGTTCTTC
J: TRBJ2-5; size: NA; V: TRBV4-3; D: NA; CDR3: CASSQVFLGETQYF; DNA: TGCGCCAGCAGCCAAGTATTTCTTGGTGAGACCCAGTACTTC
J: TRBJ2-5; size: many; V: TRBV6-1; D: NA; CDR3: CASSGYWKTQYF; DNA: TGTGCCAGCAGTGGTTATTGGAAGACCCAGTACTTC
J: TRBJ1-2; size: many; V: TRBV12-3/TRBV12-4; D: NA; CDR3: CASDYYGGKNYGYTF; DNA: TGTGCCAGCGACTACTACGGGGGAAAGAACTATGGCTACACCTTC
J: TRBJ2-3; size: many; V: TRBV4-3; D: NA; CDR3: CASSQGRGRGPSTDTQYF; DNA: TGCGCCAGCAGCCAGGGAAGGGGAAGGGGTCCTAGCACAGATACGCAGTATTTT
J: TRBJ2-5; size: many; V: TRBV29-1; D: NA; CDR3: CSVKIQETQYF; DNA: TGCAGCGTTAAGATTCAAGAGACCCAGTACTTC
J: TRBJ2-7; size: many; V: TRBV7-2; D: NA; CDR3: CASSLDRGARYEQYF; DNA: TGTGCCAGCAGCTTAGATAGGGGGGCGCGTTACGAGCAGTACTTC
J: TRBJ1-2; size: few; V: TRBV3-1; D: NA; CDR3: CASSQVVGANGYTF; DNA: TGTGCCAGCAGCCAAGTTGTAGGGGCAAATGGCTACACCTTC
J: TRBJ1-5; size: many; V: TRBV27; D: NA; CDR3: CASSLGAGGNQPQHF; DNA: TGTGCCAGCAGTTTGGGGGCCGGGGGCAATCAGCCCCAGCATTTT
J: TRBJ2-3; size: many; V: TRBV6-2/TRBV6-3; D: NA; CDR3: CASRHLKASVRAQYF; DNA: TGTGCCAGCAGACACCTCAAGGCTAGTGTCAGAGCGCAGTATTTT
J: TRBJ2-1; size: NA; V: TRBV5-5; D: NA; CDR3: CASGRGRGEYDEQFF; DNA: TGTGCCAGCGGCCGGGGCAGGGGTGAATACGATGAGCAGTTCTTC
J: TRBJ2-1; size: NA; V: TRBV4-3; D: NA; CDR3: CASSQDASLPIHNEQFF; DNA: TGCGCCAGCAGCCAAGATGCGAGTTTGCCAATTCACAATGAGCAGTTCTTC
J: TRBJ1-1; size: many; V: TRBV25-1; D: NA; CDR3: CASRWGYTEAFF; DNA: TGTGCCAGCAGGTGGGGATACACTGAAGCTTTCTTT
J: TRBJ2-3; size: NA; V: TRBV6-2/TRBV6-3; D: NA; CDR3: CASSYGGFSSTDTQYF; DNA: TGTGCCAGCAGTTACGGCGGGTTCTCGAGCACAGATACGCAGTATTTT
J: TRBJ1-2; size: few; V: TRBV11-2; D: TRBD1; CDR3: CASSSGQGVHYGYTF; DNA: TGTGCCAGCAGCTCCGGACAGGGGGTTCACTATGGCTACACCTTC
J: TRBJ2-1; size: few; V: TRBV13; D: TRBD2; CDR3: CASSETSGGVMYNEQFF; DNA: TGTGCCAGCAGCGAGACTAGCGGGGGGGTAATGTACAATGAGCAGTTCTTC
J: TRBJ1-1; size: many; V: TRBV6-2/TRBV6-3; D: TRBD1; CDR3: CASSPIAGQLNTEAFF; DNA: TGTGCCAGCAGTCCGATAGCGGGACAGCTGAACACTGAAGCTTTCTTT
J: TRBJ2-1; size: NA; V: TRBV27; D: NA; CDR3: CASSSKSAGNEQFF; DNA: TGTGCCAGCAGTTCAAAATCGGCAGGTAATGAGCAGTTCTTC